These 32 T cell receptor beta chains came from one sample sequenced in a study of blood T cell repertoires in COVID-19. Measured with immunoSEQ multiplex PCR; TCRdb has only the in-frame clones, and not every one. The sample carries some 170,000 clones, less than 90% recorded once. The specimen was PBMCs or T cells enriched from blood (not recorded which). The origin of the receptors is a human donor with acute COVID-19. The donor label of this sample is uncertain.

This clone was seen once. The chain has TRBV7-9 and TRBJ2-5; 9 nucleotides line up with TRBD2. V gave up 4 bases and J gave up 5 bases; unmatched junction bases: 8. In germline, CDR1 is SEHNR, CDR2 FQNEAQ (reference sequence). This CDR3 contains 15 residues. CDR3 loop: CASSCAGGPGETQYF. In nucleotides, the CDR3 is TGTGCCAGCAGCTGCGCGGGGGGGCCGGGGGAGACCCAGTACTTC. Full variable domain (missing parts from reference TRBV7-9 and TRBJ2-5): DTGVSQNPRHKITKRGQNVTFRCDPISEHNRLYWYRQTLGQGPEFLTYFQNEAQLEKSRLLSDRFSAERPKGSFSTLEIQRTEQGDSAMYLCASSCAGGPGETQYFGPGTRLLVL.

This sequence joins TRBV13 and TRBJ2-7, with D possibly TRBD2 on 5 matching bases. This CDR3 spans 13 amino acids. With 7 bases removed from V and 4 bases from J, the gap between germline ends came to 14 bases. The germline V gene encodes CDR1 PRHDT and CDR2 FYEKMQ (reference sequence). DNA of the CDR3: TGTGCCAGCATGCGGAACGGGATATACGAGCAGTACTTC. This encodes CASMRNGIYEQYF.

V usage is TRBV7-2 and J usage is TRBJ2-5, with TRBD1 matching 7 bases. V shed 1 base, J shed 3 bases, and the junction held 11 bases outside the gene matches. The CDR3 totals 17 residues. Germline V gives CDR1 SGHTA, CDR2 FQGNSA. The CDR3 DNA reads as TGTGCCAGCAGCTTAGAAGGTACAGGGGAAAGGGAAGAGACCCAGTACTTC. The encoded protein is CASSLEGTGEREETQYF. The whole variable domain, remainder taken from reference TRBV7-2 and TRBJ2-5, is GAGVSQSPSNKVTEKGKDVELRCDPISGHTALYWYRQSLGQGLEFLIYFQGNSAPDKSGLPSDRFSAERTGGSVSTLTIQRTQQEDSAVYLCASSLEGTGEREETQYFGPGTRLLVL.

This sequence joins TRBV5-1 and TRBJ2-5; 9 bases map to TRBD1. The CDR3 covers 16 residues. Germline CDR1 and CDR2: SGHRS and YFSETQ. V was pared by 0 bases and J by 5 bases, with 8 bases of the junction left unmatched. CDR3 DNA: TGCGCCAGCAGCTTGGTAGGACAGGGGCTGGGGGAGACCCAGTACTTC. It translates to CASSLVGQGLGETQYF.

The rearrangement joins TRBV18 to TRBJ1-6; D call uncertain. Trimming removed 3 bases at V and 5 bases at J, with 5 bases between. The CDR3 length is 13 residues. The germline V gene has CDR1 KGHSH and CDR2 LQKENI. In DNA, the CDR3 is TGTGCCAGCTCACCTATTAATAATTCACCCCTCCACTTT. Encoded protein: CASSPINNSPLHF.

V is TRBV6-5 and J is TRBJ2-7; 8 nucleotides match TRBD1. The germline V gene encodes CDR1 MNHEY and CDR2 SVGAGI. Trimming at V came to 8 bases and at J to 5 bases, leaving 11 bases not matched to a gene. CDR3 length: 14 amino acids. CDR3 sequence: CASYSGQGMDEQYF. Here the CDR3 DNA reads TGTGCCAGCTACTCAGGACAGGGTATGGACGAGCAGTACTTC.

The V gene is TRBV6-5, the J gene TRBJ1-5, with D unresolved. CDR1 and CDR2 (germline): MNHEY, SVGAGI. This CDR3 has 13 residues. With 4 bases removed from V and 5 bases from J, the gap between germline ends came to 9 bases. The CDR3: CASSLQVYQPQHF. The CDR3 region has the DNA TGTGCCAGCAGTTTGCAGGTCTATCAGCCCCAGCATTTT.

The V call is TRBV12-5, the J call TRBJ1-3; D is undetermined. V dropped 6 bases and J dropped 0 bases, with 30 bases sitting between them. Germline loops: CDR1 LGHNT, CDR2 FRNRAP. The CDR3 runs 21 residues. CDR3 loop: CASGNEVRGLVLSSSGNTIYF. The CDR3 region has the DNA TGTGCTAGTGGCAACGAGGTGAGAGGGCTGGTTCTTAGTTCCTCTGGAAACACCATATATTTT.

The rearrangement uses TRBV28 and TRBJ1-5; TRBD1 agrees at 7 bases. V gave up 6 bases and J gave up 5 bases; unmatched junction bases: 7. The CDR3 totals 14 residues. Looked up from germline, CDR1 is MDHEN and CDR2 is SYDVKM. The CDR3 protein is CASSFRDRDQPQHF. The CDR3 DNA reads TGTGCCAGCAGCTTCCGGGACAGAGATCAGCCCCAGCATTTT. Drawing the rest from reference TRBV28 and TRBJ1-5, the complete variable domain is DVKVTQSSRYLVKRTGEKVFLECVQDMDHENMFWYRQDPGLGLRLIYFSYDVKMKEKGDIPEGYSVSREKKERFSLILESASTNQTSMYLCASSFRDRDQPQHFGDGTRLSIL.

The chain uses TRBV24-1 and TRBJ1-2, with D maybe TRBD1 (6 bases). CDR3 size: 12 residues. Trimming took 5 bases from V and 6 from J, leaving 9 bases between them. CDR1 KGHDR and CDR2 SFDVKD come from the germline V gene. The CDR3 region has the DNA TGTGCCACCAGTGGGTACAGGGATGGCTACACCTTC. Translation gives CATSGYRDGYTF.

The chain uses TRBV21-1 and TRBJ2-7; the table's D call TRBD1 went unverified against the DNA. TRBV21-1 is described as a pseudogene. CDR3 length equals 15 residues. The CDR3 region is CASSLRDRDVDEQYF. The CDR3 region has the DNA TGTGCCAGCAGCCTCCGGGACAGGGATGTCGACGAGCAGTACTTC.

The V gene is TRBV24-1, the J gene TRBJ2-2; TRBD1 matches at 11 bases. The germline gives CDR1 KGHDR, CDR2 SFDVKD. This CDR3 has 16 residues. After removal of 2 bases from V and 4 bases from J, the junction contained 2 bases not matched to a gene. CDR3 loop: CATSDSDRGRTGELFF. CDR3 DNA: TGTGCCACCAGTGATTCGGACAGGGGGCGCACCGGGGAGCTGTTTTTT.

This clone came up many times. The V call is TRBV9, the J call TRBJ1-1, with 7 bases aligning to TRBD1. After removal of 4 bases from V and 0 bases from J, the junction contained 6 bases not matched to a gene. This CDR3 region has 15 residues. Germline V gene lookup returns CDR1 SGDLS and CDR2 YYNGEE. The CDR3 loop reads CASSRDSSLNTEAFF. Here the CDR3 DNA reads TGTGCCAGCAGCAGGGACAGCAGCCTGAACACTGAAGCTTTCTTT.

This chain uses TRBV7-2 with TRBJ2-7; 8 bases align to TRBD1. CDR1 and CDR2 (germline): SGHTA, FQGNSA. This CDR3 spans 16 amino acids. V lost 7 bases, J lost 6 bases, and 17 bases stayed unmatched. In DNA form, the CDR3 reads TGTGCCAGCACTATTAATCCGGGACAGGCCCCTTCCGAGCAGTACTTC. This translates into CASTINPGQAPSEQYF.

The genes are TRBV28 and TRBJ2-5; possibly TRBD1 for D (6 bases). V lost 6 bases, J lost 1 base, and 9 bases lay in between. Germline V CDR1 and CDR2: MDHEN, SYDVKM. The CDR3 is 13 residues long. CDR3 in amino acids: CASRSTGQETQYF. CDR3 in DNA: TGTGCCAGCAGGTCGACAGGCCAAGAGACCCAGTACTTC. The variable domain in full, with the rest retrieved from reference TRBV28 and TRBJ2-5, is DVKVTQSSRYLVKRTGEKVFLECVQDMDHENMFWYRQDPGLGLRLIYFSYDVKMKEKGDIPEGYSVSREKKERFSLILESASTNQTSMYLCASRSTGQETQYFGPGTRLLVL.

This clone was seen a single time. The V call is TRBV20-1, the J call TRBJ1-2, with D unresolved. Germline V CDR1 and CDR2: DFQATT, SNEGSKA (reference sequence). The CDR3 covers 10 residues. V shed 6 bases and J shed 7 bases, with 9 bases lying between them. The CDR3 DNA is TGCAGTGCCGGAGGGTTTGGCTACACCTTC. It codes for CSAGGFGYTF.

The genes are TRBV7-2 and TRBJ1-3, with 7 nucleotides matching TRBD1. The CDR3 contains 17 residues. V gave up 4 bases and J gave up 0 bases; unmatched junction bases: 9. Germline CDR1 reads SGHTA; CDR2 reads FQGNSA. The CDR3 region is CASSSYRGFLSGNTIYF. The CDR3 nucleotides are TGTGCCAGCAGCTCGTACAGGGGCTTCCTCTCTGGAAACACCATATATTTT.

This chain joins TRBV19 and TRBJ1-5, with 7 nucleotides matching TRBD1. V trimming: 7 bases; J trimming: 3 bases; junction bases outside the gene matches: 15. The CDR3 has 17 residues. Germline V gives CDR1 LNHDA, CDR2 SQIVND (reference sequence). CDR3 region: CASNNNGGTAFNQPQHF. CDR3 bases: TGTGCCAGTAATAACAATGGGGGGACAGCGTTCAATCAGCCCCAGCATTTT.

This chain uses TRBV5-1 with TRBJ1-1, with 7 bases aligning to TRBD1. This CDR3 region has 14 residues. CDR1 and CDR2 (germline): SGHRS, YFSETQ. Unmatched junction bases numbered 6, after V lost 4 bases and J lost 3 bases. The CDR3 DNA sequence: TGCGCCAGCAGCGCGGGACAGCAACACACTGAAGCTTTCTTT. Translation: CASSAGQQHTEAFF.

The chain couples TRBV5-5 to TRBJ1-1, with D tentatively TRBD1 (6 bases). Trimming stripped 4 bases from V and 10 bases from J, with 26 bases between. The CDR3 is 16 residues long. In germline, CDR1 is SGHKS, CDR2 YYEKEE (reference sequence). CDR3 coding DNA: TGTGCCAGCAGCCCTCGACTGGGACACGGGAGGGATGGAGCTTTCTTT. Amino acids: CASSPRLGHGRDGAFF. The full variable domain, in which reference TRBV5-5 and TRBJ1-1 provide the parts outside the CDR3, is DAGVTQSPTHLIKTRGQQVTLRCSPISGHKSVSWYQQVLGQGPQFIFQYYEKEERGRGNFPDRFSARQFPNYSSELNVNALLLGDSALYLCASSPRLGHGRDGAFFGQGTRLTVV.

J is TRBJ2-7 and V is TRBV7-2; a possible D gene is TRBD2 (7 bases). The germline gives CDR1 SGHTA, CDR2 FQGNSA. V lost 2 bases and J lost 0, with 11 bases in between. This CDR3 spans 15 amino acids. CDR3 nucleotides: TGTGCCAGCAGCTTATTTGCGGGGGCCTCCTACGAGCAGTACTTC. It specifies CASSLFAGASYEQYF.

The rearrangement uses TRBV5-1 and TRBJ2-7; D possibly corresponds to TRBD2 (6 bases). The CDR3 has 14 residues. Germline V gene data show CDR1 as SGHRS and CDR2 as YFSETQ. Deletions cut 5 bases from V and 3 bases from J, with 15 bases between. The CDR3 here is CASRPGLAGYEQYF. The DNA of the CDR3 is TGCGCCAGCAGGCCGGGACTGGCCGGCTACGAGCAGTACTTC.

The chain combines TRBV5-6 with TRBJ1-6, with D maybe TRBD1 (5 bases). The CDR3 contains 14 residues. V dropped 1 base and J dropped 10 bases, with 12 bases sitting between them. Per the germline V gene, CDR1 is SGHDT and CDR2 is YYEEEE. CDR3: CASSLPQRGSPLHF. DNA for the CDR3: TGTGCCAGCAGCTTGCCCCAAAGGGGCTCACCCCTCCACTTT.

V gene TRBV7-6 combines with J gene TRBJ2-7; 10 nucleotides match TRBD1. After removal of 5 bases from V and 3 bases from J, the junction contained 4 bases not matched to a gene. Germline CDR1 SGHVS, CDR2 FNYEAQ. The CDR3 totals 14 residues. The CDR3 reads CASSLGQGDYEQYF. In DNA form, the CDR3 reads TGTGCCAGCAGCCTAGGACAGGGGGACTACGAGCAGTACTTC.

This CDR3 reads CASSQVMKNRGLQPQHF. CDR3 DNA: TGCGCCAGCAGCCAAGTTATGAAAAACAGGGGGCTTCAGCCCCAGCATTTT. The chain carries TRBV4-1 and TRBJ1-5; 9 bases are a match to TRBD1. Germline V gene lookup returns CDR1 MGHRA and CDR2 YSYEKL. The CDR3 runs to 17 residues. The junction had 10 bases not matched to a gene; V was cut back by 1 base and J by 6 bases.

This clone was picked up one time. The same CDR3 is also encoded by other DNA sequences in this sample. This rearrangement joins TRBV19 to TRBJ1-1, with TRBD1 matching over 7 bases. The CDR3 contains 12 residues. V lost 7 bases, J lost 4 bases, and 3 bases stayed unmatched. The germline gives CDR1 LNHDA, CDR2 SQIVND (reference sequence). CDR3: CASNTGVTEAFF. The CDR3 nucleotides read TGTGCCAGTAACACAGGGGTCACTGAAGCTTTCTTT.

This clone was observed many times. One junction end does not reproduce the germline sequence, and a read error may be involved. The rearrangement uses TRBV6-5 and TRBJ1-2; maybe TRBD1 (5 bases). Germline CDR1 MNHEY, CDR2 SVGAGI. The CDR3 extends over 14 amino acids. The chain's CDR3 is CASSSPGRTGLTIF. The CDR3 DNA is TGTGCCAGCAGTTCCCCCGGGAGGACGGGACTAACGATCTTC.

The chain is built from TRBV7-2 and TRBJ2-5, with TRBD2 matching 12 bases. This CDR3 has 16 residues. The germline V gene encodes CDR1 SGHTA and CDR2 FQGNSA. V lost 5 bases and J lost 5; bases outside the gene matches: 9. CDR3 residues: CASSLASGGARETQYF. CDR3 nucleotide sequence: TGTGCCAGCAGCCTCGCTAGCGGGGGGGCCAGGGAGACCCAGTACTTC.

This clone was seen a handful of times. The chain joins TRBV5-5 to TRBJ1-5, with D hard to call. V shed 0 bases and J shed 0 bases, with 10 bases lying between them. Germline loops: CDR1 SGHKS, CDR2 YYEKEE (reference sequence). The CDR3 runs to 16 residues. CDR3 region: CASSLDWQYSNQPQHF. The DNA for the CDR3 is TGTGCCAGCAGCTTGGATTGGCAGTATAGCAATCAGCCCCAGCATTTT. The whole variable domain, filled in from reference TRBV5-5 and TRBJ1-5, reads DAGVTQSPTHLIKTRGQQVTLRCSPISGHKSVSWYQQVLGQGPQFIFQYYEKEERGRGNFPDRFSARQFPNYSSELNVNALLLGDSALYLCASSLDWQYSNQPQHFGDGTRLSIL.

CDR3 nucleotide sequence: TGTGCGCCCTTCGACAGGGGCCATAATGATGAGCAGTTCTTC. It specifies CAPFDRGHNDEQFF. The chain carries TRBV21-1 and TRBJ2-1; the table's D gene call, TRBD1, was not cross checked with the DNA. TRBV21-1 is marked as a pseudogene. The CDR3 runs 14 residues.

The rearrangement joins TRBV19 to TRBJ2-7, with TRBD2 matching 16 bases. V trimming: 5 bases; J trimming: 2 bases; junction bases outside the gene matches: 3. The CDR3 extends over 16 amino acids. Germline V CDR1 and CDR2: LNHDA, SQIVND (reference sequence). This CDR3 is CASSPGTSGGAYEQYF. The CDR3 DNA is TGTGCCAGTAGTCCCGGGACTAGCGGGGGGGCCTACGAGCAGTACTTC. The complete variable domain, with remaining parts taken from reference TRBV19 and TRBJ2-7, reads DGGITQSPKYLFRKEGQNVTLSCEQNLNHDAMYWYRQDPGQGLRLIYYSQIVNDFQKGDIAEGYSVSREKKESFPLTVTSAQKNPTAFYLCASSPGTSGGAYEQYFGPGTRLTVT.

V usage is TRBV27 and J usage is TRBJ1-1; 7 bases match TRBD1. J lost 1 base, V lost 6 bases, and 8 bases had no gene match. The CDR3 runs to 15 residues. Germline CDR1 is MNHEY and CDR2 is SMNVEV (reference sequence). The CDR3 loop reads CASSLVGGENTEAFF. The CDR3 DNA follows: TGTGCCAGCAGCCTCGTAGGGGGCGAGAACACTGAAGCTTTCTTT.